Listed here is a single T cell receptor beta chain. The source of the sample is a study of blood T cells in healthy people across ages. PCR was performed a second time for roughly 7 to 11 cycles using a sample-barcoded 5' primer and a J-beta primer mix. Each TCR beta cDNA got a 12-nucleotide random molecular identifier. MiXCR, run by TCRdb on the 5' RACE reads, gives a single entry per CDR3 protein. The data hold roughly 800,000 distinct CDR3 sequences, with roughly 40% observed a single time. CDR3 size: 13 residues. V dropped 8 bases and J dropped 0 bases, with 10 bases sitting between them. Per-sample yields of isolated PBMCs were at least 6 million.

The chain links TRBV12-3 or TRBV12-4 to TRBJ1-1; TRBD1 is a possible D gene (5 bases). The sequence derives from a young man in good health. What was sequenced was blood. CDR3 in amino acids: CASQEGMNTEAFF. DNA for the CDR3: TGTGCCAGCCAAGAGGGGATGAACACTGAAGCTTTCTTT.